These 20 T cell receptor beta chains were all obtained from the same sample, sequenced in a study of preoperative IRX-2 immunotherapy in early breast cancer. The treatment here: preoperative locoregional IRX-2 cytokine immunotherapy. TCRdb keeps only in-frame clones here, not all; method: immunoSEQ multiplex PCR. The sample gives approximately 34,000 clones, about 96% of which show up once; approximately 6.5% is in the top ten. Sampling was done from a patient treated with IRX-2 immunotherapy. The receptors derive from a human donor with breast cancer.

The DNA for the CDR3 is TGTGCCAGCAGCGCCGGGACGGCCAGAGAGACCCAGTACTTC. It specifies CASSAGTARETQYF. This chain uses TRBV9 with TRBJ2-5; D is possibly TRBD1 or TRBD2 (5 bases each). Germline assignment: CDR1 SGDLS and CDR2 YYNGEE. The CDR3 is 14 residues long. V shed 3 bases and J shed 4 bases, with 13 bases lying between them. Using reference TRBV9 and TRBJ2-5 for the parts outside the CDR3, the full variable domain is DSGVTQTPKHLITATGQRVTLRCSPRSGDLSVYWYQQSLDQGLQFLIQYYNGEERAKGNILERFSAQQFPDLHSELNLSSLELGDSALYFCASSAGTARETQYFGPGTRLLVL.

The chain joins TRBV10-3 to TRBJ1-5; 9 bases are a match to TRBD1. This CDR3 region has 17 residues. Germline CDR1 reads ENHRY; CDR2 reads SYGVKD. The ends lost 5 bases at V and 3 bases at J; junction bases unmatched: 11. CDR3 nucleotide sequence: TGTGCCATCAGTTCCGACCCGGGACAGGGTTCCAATCAGCCCCAGCATTTT. Protein sequence: CAISSDPGQGSNQPQHF.

CDR3 amino acids: CASSSYLAEKKLFF. Written as DNA, the CDR3 is TGTGCCAGCAGTTCTTACTTAGCAGAAAAAAAACTGTTTTTT. V is TRBV6-5 and J is TRBJ1-4; D uncertain. This CDR3 is 14 amino acids long. Germline CDR1 is MNHEY and CDR2 is SVGAGI. Trimming took off 4 bases at V and 9 bases at J, with 15 bases between the two ends.

This chain joins TRBV9 and TRBJ1-6; 9 nucleotides match TRBD1. CDR3 length equals 16 residues. Germline-derived CDR1 and CDR2 are SGDLS and YYNGEE. J was trimmed by 7 bases and V by 4 bases; bases with no gene match: 9. CDR3 in amino acids: CASSSRGTGKNSPLHF. In DNA form, the CDR3 reads TGTGCCAGCAGCTCGAGAGGGACAGGGAAGAATTCACCCCTCCACTTT. The complete variable domain, with remaining parts taken from reference TRBV9 and TRBJ1-6, reads DSGVTQTPKHLITATGQRVTLRCSPRSGDLSVYWYQQSLDQGLQFLIQYYNGEERAKGNILERFSAQQFPDLHSELNLSSLELGDSALYFCASSSRGTGKNSPLHFGNGTRLTVT.

The V call is TRBV5-6, the J call TRBJ2-1, with TRBD2 matching over 8 bases. In germline, CDR1 is SGHDT, CDR2 YYEEEE. The CDR3 length is 11 residues. Germline trimming cut 1 base from V and 12 bases from J; bases unmatched to any gene: 0. DNA of the CDR3: TGTGCCAGCAGCTTGCGGGAGGGGCAGTTCTTC. Translated: CASSLREGQFF.

The genes are TRBV11-2 and TRBJ2-7, with a weak D call TRBD2 (5 bases). From germline, CDR1 is SGHAT and CDR2 FQNNGV. This CDR3 comprises 15 residues. Trimming stripped 5 bases from V and 5 bases from J, with 19 bases between. The CDR3 spells CASSVRSAGYDEQYF. As DNA, the CDR3 is TGTGCCAGCAGCGTAAGATCGGCGGGTTACGACGAGCAGTACTTC.

The chain carries TRBV18 and TRBJ2-1; 10 bases fit TRBD1. The ends lost 2 bases at V and 7 bases at J; junction bases unmatched: 5. Germline V gene sequence: CDR1 KGHSH, CDR2 LQKENI. The CDR3 is made up of 15 amino acids. CDR3 coding DNA: TGTGCCAGCTCACCATCAAGACAGGGGGCGAATGAGCAGTTCTTC. Protein: CASSPSRQGANEQFF.

The chain is built from TRBV2 and TRBJ2-1; D is uncertain. Per the germline V gene, CDR1 is SNHLY and CDR2 is FYNNEI. Trimming removed 2 bases from V and 0 bases from J, with 11 bases in between. This CDR3 contains 16 residues. The CDR3 reads CASSEIGRNSYNEQFF. Here the CDR3 DNA reads TGTGCCAGCAGTGAAATTGGGCGGAACTCCTACAATGAGCAGTTCTTC.

V is TRBV5-1 and J is TRBJ2-3, with TRBD1 matching over 10 bases. V gave up 5 bases and J gave up 5 bases; unmatched junction bases: 11. The CDR3 runs to 16 residues. The germline V gene encodes CDR1 SGHRS and CDR2 YFSETQ. The CDR3 region is CASSNRGQGGGDTQYF. The CDR3 DNA follows: TGCGCCAGCAGTAACCGAGGACAGGGGGGTGGAGATACGCAGTATTTT. Full variable domain (outside the CDR3, taken from reference TRBV5-1 and TRBJ2-3): KAGVTQTPRYLIKTRGQQVTLSCSPISGHRSVSWYQQTPGQGLQFLFEYFSETQRNKGNFPGRFSGRQFSNSRSEMNVSTLELGDSALYLCASSNRGQGGGDTQYFGPGTRLTVL.

This clone was detected once. The chain couples TRBV29-1 to TRBJ2-5; D is possibly TRBD2 (5 bases). V was pared by 3 bases and J by 5 bases, with 10 bases between. This CDR3 is 12 amino acids long. Germline V gene data show CDR1 as SQVTM and CDR2 as ANQGSEA. Here the CDR3 DNA reads TGCAGCGTTGACCGGGAAACTGAGACCCAGTACTTC. As protein: CSVDRETETQYF.

This clone was seen a few times. The V and J genes are TRBV10-1 and TRBJ2-2; D uncertain. V lost 0 bases and J 5 bases, leaving 7 bases between the germline ends. CDR1 is WNHNN and CDR2 is SYGVQD in the germline V gene (reference sequence). The CDR3 has 14 amino acids. CDR3 sequence: CASSESTATGELFF. The CDR3 DNA reads as TGCGCCAGCAGTGAGTCAACGGCGACCGGGGAGCTGTTTTTT.

The chain recombines TRBV7-2 with TRBJ1-5; TRBD1 might be the D (6 bases). In germline, CDR1 is SGHTA, CDR2 FQGNSA. CDR3 length: 15 amino acids. The germline V and J ends were trimmed by 5 bases and 3 bases, with 14 bases remaining between them. CDR3 amino acids: CASSPATGNNQPQHF. The CDR3 bases are TGTGCCAGCAGCCCGGCAACAGGGAACAATCAGCCCCAGCATTTT.

The chain uses TRBV11-3 and TRBJ2-1; possible D gene TRBD1, 5 bases. The length of the CDR3 is 14 residues. The V end was cut by 0 bases, the J end by 7 bases, with 10 bases between. Germline V gene lookup returns CDR1 SGHNT and CDR2 YENEEA. This chain's CDR3 is CASSLDLGQNEQFF. As DNA, the CDR3 is TGTGCCAGCAGCTTAGATCTGGGGCAGAATGAGCAGTTCTTC.

The rearrangement uses TRBV30 and TRBJ2-2; weak D call: TRBD2 (6 bases). This CDR3 has 15 residues. Germline V gene sequence: CDR1 GTSNPN, CDR2 SVGIG (reference sequence). The V end was cut by 4 bases, the J end by 6 bases, with 18 bases between. CDR3 protein: CAWTIRLATPGELFF. In DNA, the CDR3 is TGTGCCTGGACCATCCGGCTAGCGACACCCGGGGAGCTGTTTTTT.

The chain has TRBV27 and TRBJ1-6, with a weak D call TRBD1 (5 bases). CDR3 length: 17 residues. V dropped 3 bases and J dropped 6 bases, with 18 bases sitting between them. Germline V gene lookup returns CDR1 MNHEY and CDR2 SMNVEV (reference sequence). The CDR3 nucleotides read TGTGCCAGCAGTTTTCAGGGTTACCGCTACATTAATTCACCCCTCCACTTT. It is translated as CASSFQGYRYINSPLHF.

This clone appeared a single time. The rearrangement uses TRBV5-4 and TRBJ2-3, with TRBD1 as a possible D gene (6 bases). The CDR3 contains 14 residues. V gave up 6 bases and J gave up 2 bases, with 13 bases separating them. Germline values: CDR1 SGHNT, CDR2 YYREEE (reference sequence). The CDR3 reads CASTNGGYTDTQYF. The DNA of the CDR3 is TGTGCCAGCACCAATGGGGGCTACACAGATACGCAGTATTTT.

The chain has TRBV5-1 and TRBJ2-3; D might be TRBD2 (5 bases). The V end was cut by 0 bases, the J end by 4 bases, with 12 bases between. The CDR3 has 15 residues. Germline V CDR1 and CDR2: SGHRS, YFSETQ. The CDR3 protein is CASSLERPGADTQYF. In DNA form, the CDR3 reads TGCGCCAGCAGCTTGGAGCGGCCCGGGGCAGATACGCAGTATTTT.

The chain employs TRBV30 and TRBJ2-7; D is possibly TRBD2 (5 bases). Germline CDR1 is GTSNPN and CDR2 is SVGIG (reference sequence). This CDR3 comprises 13 residues. Trimming left V 3 bases short and J 0 bases short, with 9 bases between. The CDR3 sequence: CAWSVGSSYEQYF. Written as DNA, the CDR3 is TGTGCCTGGAGCGTTGGGAGCTCCTACGAGCAGTACTTC.

The chain is built from TRBV2 and TRBJ2-1; TRBD2 aligns across 8 bases. The CDR3 spans 14 residues. In germline, CDR1 is SNHLY, CDR2 FYNNEI. V was clipped by 5 bases and J by 6 bases; unmatched bases: 6. The CDR3 coding sequence is TGTGCCAGCAGTTCCGGGGGGGCCTTCAATGAGCAGTTCTTC. Amino acids: CASSSGGAFNEQFF.

The V gene is TRBV5-1, the J gene TRBJ1-5; no clear D gene. The CDR3 is made up of 15 amino acids. The V end was cut by 1 base, the J end by 4 bases, with 12 bases between. Germline V CDR1 and CDR2: SGHRS, YFSETQ. CDR3 region: CASSLNSNGNQPQHF. For the CDR3, the DNA is TGCGCCAGCAGCTTGAACAGTAACGGGAATCAGCCCCAGCATTTT.